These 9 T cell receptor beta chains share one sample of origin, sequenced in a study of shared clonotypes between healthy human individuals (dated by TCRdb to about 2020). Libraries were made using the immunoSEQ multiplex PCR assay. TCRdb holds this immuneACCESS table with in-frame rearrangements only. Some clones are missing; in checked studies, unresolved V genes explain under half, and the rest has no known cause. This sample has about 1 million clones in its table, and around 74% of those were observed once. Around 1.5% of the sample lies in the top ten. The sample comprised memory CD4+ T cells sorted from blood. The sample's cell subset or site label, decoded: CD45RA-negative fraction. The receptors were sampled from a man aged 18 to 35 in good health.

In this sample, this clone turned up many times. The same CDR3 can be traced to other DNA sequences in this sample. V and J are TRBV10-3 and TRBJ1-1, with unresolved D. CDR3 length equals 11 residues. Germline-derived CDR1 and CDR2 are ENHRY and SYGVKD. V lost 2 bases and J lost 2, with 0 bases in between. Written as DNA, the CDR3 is TGTGCCATCAGTGAGAACACTGAAGCTTTCTTT. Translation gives CAISENTEAFF.

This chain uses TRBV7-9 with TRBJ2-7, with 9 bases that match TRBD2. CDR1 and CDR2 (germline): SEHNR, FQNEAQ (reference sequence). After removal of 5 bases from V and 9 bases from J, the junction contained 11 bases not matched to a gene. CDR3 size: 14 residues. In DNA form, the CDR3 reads TGTGCCAGCAGCCGCGGGGTAGCGGGAGTTGGGCAGTACTTC. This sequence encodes CASSRGVAGVGQYF.

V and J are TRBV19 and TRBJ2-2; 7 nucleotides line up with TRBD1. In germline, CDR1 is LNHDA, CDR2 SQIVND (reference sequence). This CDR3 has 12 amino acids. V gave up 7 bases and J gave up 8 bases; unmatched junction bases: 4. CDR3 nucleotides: TGTGCCAGTACGACAGGGTTAGGGGAGCTGTTTTTT. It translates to CASTTGLGELFF.

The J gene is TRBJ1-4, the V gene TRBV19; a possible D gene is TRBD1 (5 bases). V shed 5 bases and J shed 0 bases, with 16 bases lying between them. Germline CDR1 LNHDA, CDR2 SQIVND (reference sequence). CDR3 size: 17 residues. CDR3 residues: CASSVGTGSATNEKLFF. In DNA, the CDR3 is TGTGCCAGTAGTGTTGGGACGGGGTCTGCAACTAATGAAAAACTGTTTTTT.

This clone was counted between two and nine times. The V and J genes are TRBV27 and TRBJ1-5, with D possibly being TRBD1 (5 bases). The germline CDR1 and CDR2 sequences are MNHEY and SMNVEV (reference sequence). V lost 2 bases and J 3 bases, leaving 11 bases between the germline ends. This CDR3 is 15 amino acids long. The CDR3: CASSLRDGSNQPQHF. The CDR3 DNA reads TGTGCCAGCAGTTTACGGGACGGTTCCAATCAGCCCCAGCATTTT.

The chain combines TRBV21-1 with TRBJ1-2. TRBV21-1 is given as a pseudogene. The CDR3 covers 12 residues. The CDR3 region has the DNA TGTGCCAGCAGCCGGGAGGTTGATGGCTACACCTTC. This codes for CASSREVDGYTF.

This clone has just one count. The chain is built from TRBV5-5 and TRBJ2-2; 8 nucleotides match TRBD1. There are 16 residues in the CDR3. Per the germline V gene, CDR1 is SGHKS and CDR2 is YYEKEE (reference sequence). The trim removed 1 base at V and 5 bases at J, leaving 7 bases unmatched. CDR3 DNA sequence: TGTGCCAGCAGCTTGAGTCCCGACAGGGGTACCGGGGAGCTGTTTTTT. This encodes CASSLSPDRGTGELFF.

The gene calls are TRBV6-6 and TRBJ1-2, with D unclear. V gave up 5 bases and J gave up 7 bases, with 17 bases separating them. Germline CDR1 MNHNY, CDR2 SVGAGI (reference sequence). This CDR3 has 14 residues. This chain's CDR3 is CASSPSPGIAGYTF. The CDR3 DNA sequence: TGTGCCAGCAGTCCATCTCCGGGGATTGCTGGCTACACCTTC.

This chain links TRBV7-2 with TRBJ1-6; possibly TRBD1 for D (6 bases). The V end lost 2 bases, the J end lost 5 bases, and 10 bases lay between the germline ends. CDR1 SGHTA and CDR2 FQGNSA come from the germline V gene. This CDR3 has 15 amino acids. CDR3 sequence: CASSLRGQNNSPLHF. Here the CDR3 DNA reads TGTGCCAGCAGCTTACGAGGACAGAATAATTCACCCCTCCACTTT. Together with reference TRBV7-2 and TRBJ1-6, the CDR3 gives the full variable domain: GAGVSQSPSNKVTEKGKDVELRCDPISGHTALYWYRQSLGQGLEFLIYFQGNSAPDKSGLPSDRFSAERTGGSVSTLTIQRTQQEDSAVYLCASSLRGQNNSPLHFGNGTRLTVT.